The present T cell receptor (beta chain) was sequenced within a study of T cells expressing NK-cell markers. The wider study: Seven HCMV-seropositive donors and one seronegative donor made up the eight sequenced donors.

Germline CDR1 is MNHNY and CDR2 is SVGAGI (reference sequence). CDR3 length: 13 residues. TCRdb re-called the 5' RACE reads and shows each CDR3 protein once, DNA omitted. Its table lists about 260,000 distinct CDR3 sequences. Sequencing was done on a sample of blood T cells: a sorted CD56 or NKG2C T cell subset, CD4+ or CD8+ T cells, or bulk PBMC T cells (not recorded which). This TCR came from a woman between 18 and 70 years old in good health. The V call is TRBV6-6, the J call TRBJ1-6. Here the CDR3 reads CASSFPSGSPLHF.